One and the same sample provided the 16 T cell receptor beta chains below, sequenced in a study of Ad26.COV2.S vaccination and SARS-CoV-2 variants. Treatment described: 15 to 20 received Ad26.COV2.S at low or high dose, single or two shots; several received placebo; per-sample allocation not given. Day 63 after the first injection of vaccine or placebo was the sampling time. Profiling relied on immunoSEQ multiplex PCR, and the TCRdb table lists in-frame clones only, not all of them. Among about 680,000 clones listed, 89% were seen once. This sample comprised peripheral blood, obtained in a trial of Ad26.COV2.S vaccine versus placebo. These receptors originate from a person aged 18-65 years who received the Ad26.COV2.S COVID-19 vaccine or a placebo.

CDR3 protein: CSASPAATGSNQPQHF. CDR3 coding DNA: TGCAGTGCTAGTCCCGCCGCGACAGGGAGCAATCAGCCCCAGCATTTT. The rearrangement uses TRBV20-1 and TRBJ1-5; TRBD1 matches 7 bases. J lost 1 base, V lost 3 bases, and 9 bases had no gene match. CDR1 is DFQATT and CDR2 is SNEGSKA in the germline V gene (reference sequence). The CDR3 consists of 16 residues.

The V call is TRBV7-2, the J call TRBJ2-1; D call uncertain. V was cut by 3 bases and J by 7 bases, with 10 bases left in between. CDR3 size: 13 residues. CDR1 and CDR2 from the germline V gene are SGHTA and FQGNSA. Here the CDR3 DNA reads TGTGCCAGCAGCTTCCGCGGCACGAATGAGCAGTTCTTC. Translated: CASSFRGTNEQFF. Looking up the rest from reference TRBV7-2 and TRBJ2-1 gives the full variable domain: GAGVSQSPSNKVTEKGKDVELRCDPISGHTALYWYRQSLGQGLEFLIYFQGNSAPDKSGLPSDRFSAERTGGSVSTLTIQRTQQEDSAVYLCASSFRGTNEQFFGPGTRLTVL.

The gene calls are TRBV6-5 and TRBJ1-1; TRBD1 might be the D (6 bases). The CDR3 covers 12 residues. V was cut by 6 bases and J by 11 bases, with 16 bases left in between. Germline CDR1 MNHEY, CDR2 SVGAGI. The CDR3 bases are TGTGCCAGCAGCCCCGACAGGAATAAGGCTTTCTTT. Amino acids: CASSPDRNKAFF.

The V and J genes are TRBV13 and TRBJ1-6, with 8 bases fitting TRBD1. With V trimmed by 0 bases and J by 7 bases, 2 bases remained unmatched. CDR1 and CDR2 (germline): PRHDT, FYEKMQ (reference sequence). The CDR3 totals 15 residues. CDR3 bases: TGTGCCAGCAGCTTAGGGGACAGGGCAAATTCACCCCTCCACTTT. Protein sequence: CASSLGDRANSPLHF.

This sequence joins TRBV29-1 and TRBJ1-2; D is unclear. This CDR3 is built from 8 residues. Looked up from germline, CDR1 is SQVTM and CDR2 is ANQGSEA. Trimming took 4 bases from V and 8 from J, leaving 2 bases between them. The CDR3: CSVGGYTF. The CDR3 nucleotides are TGCAGCGTTGGCGGCTACACCTTC.

This rearrangement joins TRBV5-8 to TRBJ1-2; D gene ambiguous. Trimming took off 1 base at V and 4 bases at J, with 5 bases between the two ends. Per germline, CDR1 SGHTS and CDR2 YDEGEE. The CDR3 has 12 residues. The CDR3: CASSLLGYGYTF. In DNA form, the CDR3 reads TGTGCCAGCAGCTTGTTAGGCTATGGCTACACCTTC.

The V and J genes are TRBV27 and TRBJ2-1, with 7 bases aligning to TRBD1. Germline CDR1 and CDR2: MNHEY and SMNVEV (reference sequence). The ends lost 3 bases at V and 6 bases at J; junction bases unmatched: 2. CDR3 size: 13 residues. Here the CDR3 DNA reads TGTGCCAGCAGTTTTCACAGGGGCAATGAGCAGTTCTTC. Translated: CASSFHRGNEQFF.

The chain employs TRBV6-5 and TRBJ2-5; D is possibly TRBD2 (5 bases). The germline CDR1 and CDR2 sequences are MNHEY and SVGAGI. V shed 8 bases and J shed 4 bases, with 20 bases lying between them. The CDR3 totals 15 residues. This CDR3 reads CASSEGRLSGETQYF. The CDR3, as DNA: TGTGCCAGCTCGGAAGGGAGACTCTCGGGAGAGACCCAGTACTTC.

This rearrangement joins TRBV6-6 to TRBJ2-3; 8 bases map to TRBD1. The CDR3 has 13 residues. Germline V gene lookup returns CDR1 MNHNY and CDR2 SVGAGI (reference sequence). V trimming: 6 bases; J trimming: 1 base; junction bases outside the gene matches: 0. The DNA for the CDR3 is TGTGCCAGCAGGGGACAGGGCACAGATACGCAGTATTTT. Amino acids: CASRGQGTDTQYF.

This clone came up a few times. The J gene is TRBJ2-7, the V gene TRBV5-1; 7 bases are shared with TRBD1. V was clipped by 1 base and J by 2 bases; unmatched bases: 3. This CDR3 is built from 14 residues. Germline CDR1 SGHRS, CDR2 YFSETQ. CDR3 sequence: CASSLSGQTYEQYF. The CDR3 nucleotides are TGCGCCAGCAGCTTGTCGGGACAGACCTACGAGCAGTACTTC.

The chain links TRBV7-2 to TRBJ1-1; D is undetermined. The length of the CDR3 is 16 residues. V was trimmed by 1 base and J by 4 bases, leaving 16 bases between them. The germline V gene encodes CDR1 SGHTA and CDR2 FQGNSA. Here the CDR3 DNA reads TGTGCCAGCAGCTTAGGTATTTTCATGGGGAGCACTGAAGCTTTCTTT. Translating it yields CASSLGIFMGSTEAFF.

Comments on this clone: Distinct nucleotide sequences in the sample also encode this CDR3. V is TRBV12-3 or TRBV12-4 and J is TRBJ1-5, with D possibly being TRBD1 (5 bases). The V and J ends lost 8 bases and 2 bases respectively, with 10 bases between them. The CDR3 extends over 13 amino acids. The CDR3 protein is CASRRGGNQPQHF. The CDR3 DNA reads as TGTGCCAGCCGCCGAGGGGGCAATCAGCCCCAGCATTTT.

This clone showed up just once. V is TRBV30 and J is TRBJ1-2; TRBD1 aligns across 7 bases. After removal of 4 bases from V and 7 bases from J, the junction contained 3 bases not matched to a gene. Germline V gene sequence: CDR1 GTSNPN, CDR2 SVGIG (reference sequence). The CDR3 is 11 residues long. The CDR3 sequence: CAWTAGGGYTF. CDR3 nucleotide sequence: TGTGCCTGGACGGCAGGGGGTGGCTACACCTTC.

The rearrangement joins TRBV24-1 to TRBJ1-5; the D is unclear. The ends were cut back, 9 bases at V and 2 bases at J, with 10 bases in the middle. CDR1 and CDR2 (germline): KGHDR, SFDVKD. The CDR3 has 13 residues. This CDR3 reads CATAVGGNQPQHF. For the CDR3, the DNA is TGTGCCACCGCCGTGGGCGGCAATCAGCCCCAGCATTTT.

The rearrangement uses TRBV19 and TRBJ1-4, with 9 bases matching TRBD1. CDR1 and CDR2 from the germline V gene are LNHDA and SQIVND (reference sequence). Trimming took 4 bases from V and 7 from J; bases not matched to a gene: 7. The CDR3 runs to 15 residues. The CDR3 region has the DNA TGTGCCAGTAGTAGCCGACAGGGGGGGACTGAAAAACTGTTTTTT. Its translation: CASSSRQGGTEKLFF.

The rearrangement links TRBV6-6 to TRBJ1-1; 7 bases are shared with TRBD1. The germline gives CDR1 MNHNY, CDR2 SVGAGI (reference sequence). Trimming removed 5 bases from V and 0 bases from J; junction bases left unmatched: 12. This CDR3 spans 17 amino acids. CDR3 residues: CASSPQGLLPLNTEAFF. The CDR3 nucleotides are TGTGCCAGCAGTCCACAGGGGTTACTGCCCCTGAACACTGAAGCTTTCTTT.